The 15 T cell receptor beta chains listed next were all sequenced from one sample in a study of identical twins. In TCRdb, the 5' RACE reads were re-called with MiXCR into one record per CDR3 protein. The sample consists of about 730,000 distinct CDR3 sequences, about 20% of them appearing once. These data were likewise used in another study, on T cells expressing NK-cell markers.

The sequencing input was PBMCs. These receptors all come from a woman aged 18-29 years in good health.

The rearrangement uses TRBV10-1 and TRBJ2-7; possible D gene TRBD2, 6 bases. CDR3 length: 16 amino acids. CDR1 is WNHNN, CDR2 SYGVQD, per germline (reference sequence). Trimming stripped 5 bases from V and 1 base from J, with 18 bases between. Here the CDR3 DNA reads TGCGCCAGCAGTCCGGACTATCTGGAGGGATCCTACGAGCAGTACTTC. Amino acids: CASSPDYLEGSYEQYF.

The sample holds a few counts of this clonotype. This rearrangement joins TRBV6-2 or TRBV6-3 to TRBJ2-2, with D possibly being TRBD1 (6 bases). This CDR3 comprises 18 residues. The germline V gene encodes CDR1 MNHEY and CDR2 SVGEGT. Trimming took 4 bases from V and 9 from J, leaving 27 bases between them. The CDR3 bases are TGTGCCAGCAGTTTTATTGGGGGCGGCCCACGTCGTAGATGGGAGCTGTTTTTT. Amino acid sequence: CASSFIGGGPRRRWELFF.

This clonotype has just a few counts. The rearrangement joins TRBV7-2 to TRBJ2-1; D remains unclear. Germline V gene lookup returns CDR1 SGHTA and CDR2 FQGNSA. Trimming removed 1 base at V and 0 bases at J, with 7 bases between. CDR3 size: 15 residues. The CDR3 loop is CASSLGTVSYNEQFF. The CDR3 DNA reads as TGTGCCAGCAGCTTAGGGACCGTCTCCTACAATGAGCAGTTCTTC.

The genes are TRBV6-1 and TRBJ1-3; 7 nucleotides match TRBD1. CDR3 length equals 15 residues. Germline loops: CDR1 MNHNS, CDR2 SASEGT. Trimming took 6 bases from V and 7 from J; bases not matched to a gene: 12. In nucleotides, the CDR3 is TGTGCCAGCAGCCTTACAGGGGTCCCCGAGAACACCATATATTTT. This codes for CASSLTGVPENTIYF.

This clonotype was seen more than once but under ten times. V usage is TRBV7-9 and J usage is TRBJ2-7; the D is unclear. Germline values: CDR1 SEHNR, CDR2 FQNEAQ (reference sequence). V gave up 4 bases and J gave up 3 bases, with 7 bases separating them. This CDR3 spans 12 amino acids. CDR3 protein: CASSSWNYEQYF. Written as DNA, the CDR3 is TGTGCCAGCAGCTCTTGGAACTACGAGCAGTACTTC.

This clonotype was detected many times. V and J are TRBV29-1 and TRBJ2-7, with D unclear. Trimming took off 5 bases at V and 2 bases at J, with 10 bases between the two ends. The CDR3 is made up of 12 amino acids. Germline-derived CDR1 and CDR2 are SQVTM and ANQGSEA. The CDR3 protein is CSVNTVAYEQYF. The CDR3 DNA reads TGCAGCGTTAATACGGTTGCCTACGAGCAGTACTTC.

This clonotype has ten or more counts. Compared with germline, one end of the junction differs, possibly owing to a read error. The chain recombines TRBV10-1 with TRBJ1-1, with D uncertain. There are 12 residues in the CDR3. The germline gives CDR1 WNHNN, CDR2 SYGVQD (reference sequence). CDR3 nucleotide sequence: TGTGCCAGCAGTGACCCGAACACTGAAGCTTTCTTT. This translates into CASSDPNTEAFF.

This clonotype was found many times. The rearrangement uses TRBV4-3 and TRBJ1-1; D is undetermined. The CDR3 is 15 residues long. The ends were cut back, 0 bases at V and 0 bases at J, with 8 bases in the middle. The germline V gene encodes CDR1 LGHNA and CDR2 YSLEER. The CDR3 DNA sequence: TGCGCCAGCAGCCAAGATCGCAGGATGAACACTGAAGCTTTCTTT. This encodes CASSQDRRMNTEAFF.

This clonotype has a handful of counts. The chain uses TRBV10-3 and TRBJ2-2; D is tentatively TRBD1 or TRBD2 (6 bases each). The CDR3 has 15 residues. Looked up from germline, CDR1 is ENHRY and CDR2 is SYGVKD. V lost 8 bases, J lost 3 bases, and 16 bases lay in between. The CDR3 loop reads CAIGLRGPDTGELFF. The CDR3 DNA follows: TGTGCCATCGGCCTCCGGGGGCCGGACACCGGGGAGCTGTTTTTT.

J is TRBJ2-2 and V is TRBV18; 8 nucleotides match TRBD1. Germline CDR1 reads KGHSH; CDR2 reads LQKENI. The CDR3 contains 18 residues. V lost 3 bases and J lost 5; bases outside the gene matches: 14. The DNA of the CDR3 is TGTGCCAGCTCACCGTGCACGGTTCGGACAGGGAGAACCGGGGAGCTGTTTTTT. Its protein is CASSPCTVRTGRTGELFF.

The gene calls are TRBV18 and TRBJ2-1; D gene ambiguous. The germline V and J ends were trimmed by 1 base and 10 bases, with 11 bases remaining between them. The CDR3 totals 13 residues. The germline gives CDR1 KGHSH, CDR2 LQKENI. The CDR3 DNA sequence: TGTGCCAGCTCACCACAAATCAACGACGAGCAGTTCTTC. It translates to CASSPQINDEQFF.

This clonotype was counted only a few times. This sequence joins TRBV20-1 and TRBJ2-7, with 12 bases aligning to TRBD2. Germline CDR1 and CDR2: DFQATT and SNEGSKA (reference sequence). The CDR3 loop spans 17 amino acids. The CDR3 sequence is CSEPGLAGLVGAYEQYF. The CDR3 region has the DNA TGCAGCGAACCGGGACTAGCGGGTCTCGTCGGGGCCTACGAGCAGTACTTC.

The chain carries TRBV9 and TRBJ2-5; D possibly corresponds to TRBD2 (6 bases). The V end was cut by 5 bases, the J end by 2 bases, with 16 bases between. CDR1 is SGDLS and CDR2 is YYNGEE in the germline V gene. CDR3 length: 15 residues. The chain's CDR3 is CASSGSAGQQETQYF. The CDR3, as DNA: TGTGCCAGCAGTGGATCCGCGGGGCAACAAGAGACCCAGTACTTC.

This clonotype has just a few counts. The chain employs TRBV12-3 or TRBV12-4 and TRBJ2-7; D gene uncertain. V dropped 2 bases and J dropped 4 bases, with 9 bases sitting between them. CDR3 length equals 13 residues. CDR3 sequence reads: CASSLPPPYEQYF. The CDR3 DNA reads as TGTGCCAGCAGTTTACCCCCCCCTTACGAGCAGTACTTC.

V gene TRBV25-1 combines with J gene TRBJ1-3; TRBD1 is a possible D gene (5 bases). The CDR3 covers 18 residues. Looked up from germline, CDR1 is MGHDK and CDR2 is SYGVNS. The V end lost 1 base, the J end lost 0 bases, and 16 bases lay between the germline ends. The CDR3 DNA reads TGTGCCAGCAGTGAATCGTTACCACAAGGGGACTCTGGAAACACCATATATTTT. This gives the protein CASSESLPQGDSGNTIYF.